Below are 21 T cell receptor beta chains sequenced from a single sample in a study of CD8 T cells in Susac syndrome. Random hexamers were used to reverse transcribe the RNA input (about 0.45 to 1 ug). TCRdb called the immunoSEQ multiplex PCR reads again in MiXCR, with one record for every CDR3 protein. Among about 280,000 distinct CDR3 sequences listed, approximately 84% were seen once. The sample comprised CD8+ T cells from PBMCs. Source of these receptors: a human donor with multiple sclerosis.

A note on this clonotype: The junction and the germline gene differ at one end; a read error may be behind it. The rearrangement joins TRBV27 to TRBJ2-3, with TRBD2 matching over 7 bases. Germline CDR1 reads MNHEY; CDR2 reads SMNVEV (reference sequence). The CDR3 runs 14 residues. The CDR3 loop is CANSFRGGTDTQYF. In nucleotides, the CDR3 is TGTGCCAACAGTTTTCGGGGGGGCACAGATACGCAGTATTTT.

The CDR3 loop reads CASSQALAAVYEQYF. CDR3 nucleotides: TGCGCCAGCAGCCAAGCACTAGCGGCCGTATACGAGCAGTACTTC. The V call is TRBV4-1, the J call TRBJ2-7; 8 bases match TRBD2. Per germline, CDR1 MGHRA and CDR2 YSYEKL. V gave up 1 base and J gave up 4 bases; unmatched junction bases: 6. The CDR3 totals 15 residues.

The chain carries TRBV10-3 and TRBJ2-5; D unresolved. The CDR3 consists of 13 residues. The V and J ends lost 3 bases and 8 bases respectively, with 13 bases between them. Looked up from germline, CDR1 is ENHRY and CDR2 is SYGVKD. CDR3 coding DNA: TGTGCCATCAGTGAAAAATTGCAGGACACCCAGTACTTC. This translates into CAISEKLQDTQYF.

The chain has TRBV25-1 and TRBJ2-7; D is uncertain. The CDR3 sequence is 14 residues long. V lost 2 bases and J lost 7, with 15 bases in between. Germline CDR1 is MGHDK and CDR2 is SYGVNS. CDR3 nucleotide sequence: TGTGCCAGCAGTGAACAGAGTAGGGAAGGAGAGCAGTACTTC. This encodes CASSEQSREGEQYF.

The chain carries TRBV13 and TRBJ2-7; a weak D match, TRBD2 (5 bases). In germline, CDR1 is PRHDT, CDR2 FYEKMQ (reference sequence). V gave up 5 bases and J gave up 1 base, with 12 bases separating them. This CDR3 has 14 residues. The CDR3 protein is CASSPRTSSYEQYF. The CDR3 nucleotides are TGTGCCAGCAGCCCCCGGACTTCGTCCTACGAGCAGTACTTC. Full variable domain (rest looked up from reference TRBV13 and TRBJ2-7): AAGVIQSPRHLIKEKRETATLKCYPIPRHDTVYWYQQGPGQDPQFLISFYEKMQSDKGSIPDRFSAQQFSDYHSELNMSSLELGDSALYFCASSPRTSSYEQYFGPGTRLTVT.

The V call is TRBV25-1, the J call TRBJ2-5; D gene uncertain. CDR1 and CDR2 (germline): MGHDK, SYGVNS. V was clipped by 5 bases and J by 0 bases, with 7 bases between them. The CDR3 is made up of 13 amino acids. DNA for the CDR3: TGTGCCAGCAGTCTCCCGTACCAAGAGACCCAGTACTTC. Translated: CASSLPYQETQYF.

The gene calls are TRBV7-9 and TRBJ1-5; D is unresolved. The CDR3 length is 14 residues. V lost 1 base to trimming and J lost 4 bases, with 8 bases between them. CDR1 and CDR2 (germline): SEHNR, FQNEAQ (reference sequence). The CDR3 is CASSLGGENQPQHF. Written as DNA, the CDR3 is TGTGCCAGCAGCTTAGGGGGAGAGAATCAGCCCCAGCATTTT. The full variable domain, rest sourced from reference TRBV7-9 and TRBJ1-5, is DTGVSQNPRHKITKRGQNVTFRCDPISEHNRLYWYRQTLGQGPEFLTYFQNEAQLEKSRLLSDRFSAERPKGSFSTLEIQRTEQGDSAMYLCASSLGGENQPQHFGDGTRLSIL.

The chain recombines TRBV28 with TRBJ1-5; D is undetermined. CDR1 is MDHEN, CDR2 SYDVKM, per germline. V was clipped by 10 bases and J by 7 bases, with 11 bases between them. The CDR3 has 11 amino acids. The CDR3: CATRGGQPQHF. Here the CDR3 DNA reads TGTGCCACCCGTGGAGGCCAGCCCCAGCATTTT.

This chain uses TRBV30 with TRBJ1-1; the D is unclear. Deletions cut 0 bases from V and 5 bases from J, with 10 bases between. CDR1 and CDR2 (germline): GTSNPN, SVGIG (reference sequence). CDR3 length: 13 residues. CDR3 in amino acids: CAWSVEMSTEAFF. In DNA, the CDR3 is TGTGCCTGGAGTGTTGAGATGAGTACTGAAGCTTTCTTT.

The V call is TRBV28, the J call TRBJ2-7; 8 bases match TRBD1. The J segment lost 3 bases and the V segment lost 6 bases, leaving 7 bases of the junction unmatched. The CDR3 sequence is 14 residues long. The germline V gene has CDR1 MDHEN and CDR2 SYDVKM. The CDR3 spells CASRGRTGNYEQYF. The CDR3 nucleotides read TGTGCCAGCAGGGGAAGGACAGGGAACTACGAGCAGTACTTC.

The chain's CDR3 is CSVFSRGNEQFF. Here the CDR3 DNA reads TGCAGCGTCTTTTCGCGGGGCAATGAGCAGTTCTTC. V gene TRBV29-1 combines with J gene TRBJ2-1; D is possibly TRBD2 (6 bases). With 6 bases removed from V and 6 bases from J, the gap between germline ends came to 12 bases. The CDR3 loop spans 12 amino acids. The germline gives CDR1 SQVTM, CDR2 ANQGSEA.

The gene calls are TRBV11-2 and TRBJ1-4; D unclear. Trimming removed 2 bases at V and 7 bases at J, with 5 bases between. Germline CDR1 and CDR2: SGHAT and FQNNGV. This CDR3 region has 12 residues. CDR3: CASSLQSEKLFF. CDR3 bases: TGTGCCAGCAGCTTACAGAGTGAAAAACTGTTTTTT.

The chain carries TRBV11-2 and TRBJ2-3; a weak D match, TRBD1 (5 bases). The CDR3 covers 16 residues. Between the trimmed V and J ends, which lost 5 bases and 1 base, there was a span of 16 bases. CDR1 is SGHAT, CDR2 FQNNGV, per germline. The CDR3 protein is CASSQALGRGTDTQYF. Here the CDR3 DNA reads TGTGCCAGCAGCCAGGCCTTGGGCAGGGGCACAGATACGCAGTATTTT.

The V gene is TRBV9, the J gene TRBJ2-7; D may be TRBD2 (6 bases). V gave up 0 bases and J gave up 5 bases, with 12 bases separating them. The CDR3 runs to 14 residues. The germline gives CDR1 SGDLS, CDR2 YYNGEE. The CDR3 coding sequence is TGTGCCAGCAGCGTAGGTAGCGGCAAAAACGAGCAGTACTTC. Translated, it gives CASSVGSGKNEQYF.

The CDR3, as DNA: TGTGCCAGCCCTACCCGCGCGACCAGAGACAATGAGCAGTTCTTC. Translation gives CASPTRATRDNEQFF. The V and J genes are TRBV2 and TRBJ2-1; D is uncertain. The CDR3 extends over 15 amino acids. CDR1 and CDR2 from the germline V gene are SNHLY and FYNNEI. The V end was cut by 8 bases, the J end by 5 bases, with 19 bases between.

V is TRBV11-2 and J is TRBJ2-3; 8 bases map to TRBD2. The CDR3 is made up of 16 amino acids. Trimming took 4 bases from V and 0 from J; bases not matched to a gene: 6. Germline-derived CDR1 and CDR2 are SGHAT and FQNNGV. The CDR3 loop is CASSSPLAESTDTQYF. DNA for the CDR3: TGTGCCAGCAGCTCCCCACTAGCGGAAAGCACAGATACGCAGTATTTT.

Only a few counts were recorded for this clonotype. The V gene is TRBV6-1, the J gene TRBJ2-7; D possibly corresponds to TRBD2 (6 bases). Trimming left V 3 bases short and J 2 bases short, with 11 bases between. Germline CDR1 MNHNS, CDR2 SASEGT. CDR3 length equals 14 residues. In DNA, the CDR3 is TGTGCCAGCAGTGATCATCGGGGGACCTACGAGCAGTACTTC. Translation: CASSDHRGTYEQYF.

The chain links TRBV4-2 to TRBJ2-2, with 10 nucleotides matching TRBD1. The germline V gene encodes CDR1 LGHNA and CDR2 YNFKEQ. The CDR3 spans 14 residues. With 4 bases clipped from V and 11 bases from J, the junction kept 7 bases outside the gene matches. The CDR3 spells CASSPRGTGAELFF. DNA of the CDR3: TGTGCCAGCAGCCCTCGCGGGACAGGGGCAGAGCTGTTTTTT.

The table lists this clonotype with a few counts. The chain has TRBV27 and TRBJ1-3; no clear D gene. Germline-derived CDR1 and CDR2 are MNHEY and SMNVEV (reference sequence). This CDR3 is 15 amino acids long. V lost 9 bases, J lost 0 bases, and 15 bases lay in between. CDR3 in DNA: TGTGCCAGTCGACCCGCTGTGAGCTCTGGAAACACCATATATTTT. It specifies CASRPAVSSGNTIYF.

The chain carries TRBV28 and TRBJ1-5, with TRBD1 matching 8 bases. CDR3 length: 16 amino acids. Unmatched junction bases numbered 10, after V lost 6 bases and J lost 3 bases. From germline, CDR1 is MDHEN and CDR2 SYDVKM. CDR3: CASSWAQGAPNQPQHF. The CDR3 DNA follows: TGTGCCAGCAGCTGGGCTCAGGGGGCCCCCAATCAGCCCCAGCATTTT.

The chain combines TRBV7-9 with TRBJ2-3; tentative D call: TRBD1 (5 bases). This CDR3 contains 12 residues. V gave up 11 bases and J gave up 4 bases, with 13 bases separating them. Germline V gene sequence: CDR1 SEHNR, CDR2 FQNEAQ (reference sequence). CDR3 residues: CAWTQGPDTQYF. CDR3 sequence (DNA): TGTGCCTGGACGCAGGGCCCAGATACGCAGTATTTT.